Below, 19 T cell receptor beta chains from the same sample are listed, as sequenced in a study of cytomegalovirus exposure and HLA in healthy donors. 13 Jbeta primers and 60 Vbeta primers were used for the PCR. The assay was immunoSEQ multiplex PCR, and TCRdb's table has in-frame clones only and misses some. This sample has around 160,000 clones, with about three quarters found just once. Sequencing input: PBMCs. These receptors originate from a man in his forties in good health and CMV-seropositive.

The chain joins TRBV29-1 to TRBJ2-1; 12 nucleotides line up with TRBD2. Germline V gene sequence: CDR1 SQVTM, CDR2 ANQGSEA. Trimming at V came to 4 bases and at J to 10 bases, leaving 8 bases not matched to a gene. This CDR3 region has 14 residues. This CDR3 is CSVAPSGRAQEQFF. The CDR3 nucleotides read TGCAGCGTTGCACCTAGCGGGAGGGCCCAGGAGCAGTTCTTC.

This clone was seen only a few times. J is TRBJ1-2 and V is TRBV28, with D perhaps TRBD1 (6 bases). Germline CDR1 is MDHEN and CDR2 is SYDVKM. CDR3 length: 13 amino acids. Trimming pared 11 bases from V and 5 bases from J, leaving 18 bases between. The CDR3 nucleotides read TGTGCCTCAACAGAATTACAGGGTTATGGCTACACCTTC. As protein: CASTELQGYGYTF.

The rearrangement joins TRBV30 to TRBJ1-1; the D gene is possibly TRBD1 (5 bases). This CDR3 has 13 residues. The V end was cut by 0 bases, the J end by 4 bases, with 9 bases between. Germline V lookup: CDR1 GTSNPN, CDR2 SVGIG (reference sequence). This CDR3 reads CAWSVGAGTEAFF. The CDR3 DNA follows: TGTGCCTGGAGTGTTGGGGCTGGCACTGAAGCTTTCTTT.

This chain connects TRBV30 to TRBJ1-2; TRBD1 matches at 7 bases. The germline V gene has CDR1 GTSNPN and CDR2 SVGIG (reference sequence). Losses at the gene ends were 0 bases for V and 4 bases for J; bases not matched to a gene: 2. The CDR3 consists of 13 residues. CDR3 region: CAWSVGQIYGYTF. DNA of the CDR3: TGTGCCTGGAGTGTGGGACAGATCTATGGCTACACCTTC. Filled out from reference TRBV30 and TRBJ1-2, the complete variable domain reads SQTIHQWPATLVQPVGSPLSLECTVEGTSNPNLYWYRQAAGRGLQLLFYSVGIGQISSEVPQNLSASRPQDRQFILSSKKLLLSDSGFYLCAWSVGQIYGYTFGSGTRLTVV.

This chain connects TRBV7-8 to TRBJ2-7; 15 nucleotides align to TRBD2. This CDR3 has 19 amino acids. The J segment lost 2 bases and the V segment lost 2 bases, leaving 10 bases of the junction unmatched. Germline loops: CDR1 SGHVS, CDR2 FQNEAQ. The DNA for the CDR3 is TGTGCCAGCAGCTTAAGGGGGACTAGCGGGAGGTTCAAGCCCTACGAGCAGTACTTC. This codes for CASSLRGTSGRFKPYEQYF.

J is TRBJ2-7 and V is TRBV28, with 10 bases fitting TRBD2. CDR3 size: 15 residues. The germline V gene encodes CDR1 MDHEN and CDR2 SYDVKM. V was pared by 3 bases and J by 2 bases, with 4 bases of the junction left unmatched. This chain's CDR3 is CASSLTAGGPYEQYF. CDR3 bases: TGTGCCAGCAGTTTGACAGCGGGAGGGCCCTACGAGCAGTACTTC.

The V gene is TRBV30, the J gene TRBJ2-2, with 9 bases that match TRBD1. J lost 7 bases, V lost 4 bases, and 7 bases had no gene match. Germline loops: CDR1 GTSNPN, CDR2 SVGIG (reference sequence). This CDR3 is built from 14 residues. DNA of the CDR3: TGTGCCTGGACACAGGGGGCGCTGGGCGGGGAGCTGTTTTTT. Protein: CAWTQGALGGELFF.

The V call is TRBV6-5, the J call TRBJ2-1; 7 bases align to TRBD2. V shed 8 bases, J shed 4 bases, and the junction held 11 bases outside the gene matches. The CDR3 length is 15 residues. Germline V lookup: CDR1 MNHEY, CDR2 SVGAGI. The CDR3 nucleotides read TGTGCCAGCCGGTCGTTGGCTAGCGGATACAATGAGCAGTTCTTC. Protein: CASRSLASGYNEQFF.

This chain uses TRBV5-1 with TRBJ1-4; the D is unclear. CDR1 SGHRS and CDR2 YFSETQ come from the germline V gene. Trimming removed 2 bases at V and 0 bases at J, with 8 bases between. This CDR3 has 15 amino acids. The CDR3 nucleotides read TGCGCCAGCAGCTTCTCGACATCAACTAATGAAAAACTGTTTTTT. Translating it yields CASSFSTSTNEKLFF.

This sequence joins TRBV30 and TRBJ2-7; the match to TRBD2 covers 15 bases. Losses at the gene ends were 3 bases for V and 3 bases for J; bases not matched to a gene: 12. Germline assignment: CDR1 GTSNPN and CDR2 SVGIG (reference sequence). This CDR3 is 18 amino acids long. The CDR3 DNA sequence: TGTGCCTGGAGCCTAAGGCCCGGGACTAGCGGGAGGAACTACGAGCAGTACTTC. Amino acids: CAWSLRPGTSGRNYEQYF.

The rearrangement links TRBV27 to TRBJ2-5; 11 bases match TRBD2. Germline V gene lookup returns CDR1 MNHEY and CDR2 SMNVEV (reference sequence). This CDR3 spans 16 amino acids. V was pared by 6 bases and J by 4 bases, with 10 bases of the junction left unmatched. CDR3 residues: CASRSSSGRALETQYF. DNA of the CDR3: TGTGCCAGCAGATCAAGTAGCGGGAGGGCCCTAGAGACCCAGTACTTC.

DNA of the CDR3: TGCGCCAGCACCGGGACTAGCGGGAGGGTACGCACAGATACGCAGTATTTT. Protein: CASTGTSGRVRTDTQYF. The gene calls are TRBV5-1 and TRBJ2-3, with 16 bases fitting TRBD2. CDR1 is SGHRS, CDR2 YFSETQ, per germline. The CDR3 runs to 17 residues. Trimming removed 6 bases from V and 1 base from J; junction bases left unmatched: 5. Full variable domain (missing parts from reference TRBV5-1 and TRBJ2-3): KAGVTQTPRYLIKTRGQQVTLSCSPISGHRSVSWYQQTPGQGLQFLFEYFSETQRNKGNFPGRFSGRQFSNSRSEMNVSTLELGDSALYLCASTGTSGRVRTDTQYFGPGTRLTVL.

The CDR3 DNA sequence: TGTGCCAGCAGCCCTCCGCGATTTAACACCGGGGAGCTGTTTTTT. It translates to CASSPPRFNTGELFF. The chain employs TRBV14 and TRBJ2-2; D unclear. The ends were cut back, 4 bases at V and 2 bases at J, with 11 bases in the middle. Germline assignment: CDR1 SGHDN and CDR2 FVKESK. CDR3 size: 15 residues.

The CDR3 sequence: CASSTSQVSSYEQYF. The CDR3, as DNA: TGTGCCAGCAGTACCTCACAGGTCTCCTCCTACGAGCAGTACTTC. This rearrangement joins TRBV27 to TRBJ2-7, with D tentatively TRBD1 (5 bases). V was shortened by 5 bases and J by 0 bases, with 14 bases between the two germline ends. CDR1 is MNHEY, CDR2 SMNVEV, per germline (reference sequence). CDR3 length: 15 amino acids.

The chain carries TRBV30 and TRBJ1-6; a weak D match, TRBD1 (5 bases). The CDR3 covers 16 residues. Trimming pared 3 bases from V and 7 bases from J, leaving 19 bases between. The V gene's germline CDR1 is GTSNPN and CDR2 SVGIG (reference sequence). The CDR3 bases are TGTGCCTGGAGGAAGGACGGGGGAGATAGAAATTCACCCCTCCACTTT. It specifies CAWRKDGGDRNSPLHF. The full variable domain, its missing parts supplied by reference TRBV30 and TRBJ1-6, is SQTIHQWPATLVQPVGSPLSLECTVEGTSNPNLYWYRQAAGRGLQLLFYSVGIGQISSEVPQNLSASRPQDRQFILSSKKLLLSDSGFYLCAWRKDGGDRNSPLHFGNGTRLTVT.

V and J are TRBV19 and TRBJ1-2; TRBD1 matches 7 bases. CDR1 is LNHDA, CDR2 SQIVND, per germline (reference sequence). After removal of 5 bases from V and 4 bases from J, the junction contained 7 bases not matched to a gene. This CDR3 is 14 amino acids long. For the CDR3, the DNA is TGTGCCAGTAGTTGGGGACAGACCTTCTATGGCTACACCTTC. Translation: CASSWGQTFYGYTF.

The rearrangement links TRBV4-1 to TRBJ2-7, with TRBD2 matching 11 bases. Trimming removed 0 bases from V and 2 bases from J; junction bases left unmatched: 3. The CDR3 totals 16 residues. Looked up from germline, CDR1 is MGHRA and CDR2 is YSYEKL. CDR3 in DNA: TGCGCCAGCAGCCAAGAAGGGACTAGCGGAACCTACGAGCAGTACTTC. This translates into CASSQEGTSGTYEQYF.

The chain joins TRBV29-1 to TRBJ2-7; a possible D gene is TRBD1 (7 bases). This CDR3 spans 12 amino acids. V lost 4 bases and J lost 6, with 13 bases in between. Germline lookup yields CDR1 SQVTM and CDR2 ANQGSEA. This CDR3 reads CSVAEGAGEQYF. In DNA form, the CDR3 reads TGCAGCGTTGCGGAGGGGGCCGGCGAGCAGTACTTC.

The genes are TRBV19 and TRBJ2-3; D may be TRBD1 (5 bases). Germline V CDR1 and CDR2: LNHDA, SQIVND (reference sequence). Trimming pared 6 bases from V and 5 bases from J, leaving 12 bases between. This CDR3 contains 13 residues. This CDR3 is CASRPSGLDTQYF. The CDR3 DNA reads as TGTGCCAGTAGACCATCAGGGTTAGATACGCAGTATTTT.